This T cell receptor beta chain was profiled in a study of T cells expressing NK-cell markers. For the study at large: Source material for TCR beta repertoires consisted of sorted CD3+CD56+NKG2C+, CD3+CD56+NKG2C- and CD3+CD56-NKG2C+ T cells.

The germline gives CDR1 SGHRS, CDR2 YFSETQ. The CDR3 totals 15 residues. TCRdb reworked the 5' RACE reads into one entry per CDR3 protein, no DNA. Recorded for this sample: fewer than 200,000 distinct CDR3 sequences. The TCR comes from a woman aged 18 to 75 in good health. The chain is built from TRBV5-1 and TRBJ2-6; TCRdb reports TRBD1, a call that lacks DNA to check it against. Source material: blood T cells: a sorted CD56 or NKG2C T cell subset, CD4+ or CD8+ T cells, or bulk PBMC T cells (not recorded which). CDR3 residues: CASSPGQAGANVLTF.